Following are 29 T cell receptor beta chains from one sample sequenced in a study of T-cell memory formation after mild COVID-19. TCRdb passed the 5' RACE reads through MiXCR, listing each CDR3 protein once. The table shows hundreds of thousands of distinct CDR3 sequences, with more than 20% occurring only once. The specimen was PBMCs or a T cell subset sorted from them (not recorded which). These receptors all stem from an adult woman who had mild COVID-19 (a few samples of this study predate the infection). Cell type and time point are not known.

This clonotype has ten or more counts. The chain uses TRBV11-2 and TRBJ1-2, with D unclear. V lost 2 bases and J lost 0, with 7 bases in between. The germline gives CDR1 SGHAT, CDR2 FQNNGV. CDR3 length: 14 amino acids. Here the CDR3 reads CASSLTRTNYGYTF. The DNA for the CDR3 is TGTGCCAGCAGCTTAACCAGGACTAACTATGGCTACACCTTC.

This rearrangement joins TRBV7-2 to TRBJ1-4; no clear D. The CDR3 length is 15 residues. V dropped 1 base and J dropped 7 bases, with 13 bases sitting between them. Germline-derived CDR1 and CDR2 are SGHTA and FQGNSA. This CDR3 reads CASSLGGTVGEKLFF. CDR3 DNA: TGTGCCAGCAGCTTAGGAGGTACAGTCGGTGAAAAACTGTTTTTT.

J is TRBJ2-3 and V is TRBV20-1, with TRBD2 identical over 9 bases. Per germline, CDR1 DFQATT and CDR2 SNEGSKA (reference sequence). The ends lost 0 bases at V and 8 bases at J; junction bases unmatched: 12. This CDR3 is 16 amino acids long. This chain's CDR3 is CSARDPVAGAQGTQYF. CDR3 DNA sequence: TGCAGTGCTAGAGATCCAGTAGCGGGGGCGCAGGGTACGCAGTATTTT.

The chain couples TRBV7-2 to TRBJ2-3, with D perhaps TRBD2 (6 bases). Germline V gives CDR1 SGHTA, CDR2 FQGNSA. This CDR3 has 13 amino acids. The V end lost 5 bases, the J end lost 6 bases, and 12 bases lay between the germline ends. CDR3 bases: TGTGCCAGCAGCGTGCGCGGAGGGGATACGCAGTATTTT. It specifies CASSVRGGDTQYF.

This clonotype has a handful of counts. The junction departs from the called germline gene at one end, perhaps through a read error. The chain uses TRBV12-3 or TRBV12-4 and TRBJ1-5; TRBD1 might be the D (5 bases). The CDR3 is 13 amino acids. The CDR3 DNA sequence: TGTGCCAGCAGCTTAGGAGGGGCTCAGCCCCAGCATTTT. Protein: CASSLGGAQPQHF.

The chain links TRBV4-1 to TRBJ2-5; D is ambiguous. Germline CDR1 and CDR2: MGHRA and YSYEKL. CDR3 length: 14 amino acids. Trimming stripped 6 bases from V and 1 base from J, with 12 bases between. The DNA for the CDR3 is TGCGCCAGCAGTTTGAAGGGCGGCCAAGAGACCCAGTACTTC. As protein: CASSLKGGQETQYF.

This clonotype has only one observation. This chain uses TRBV12-3 or TRBV12-4 with TRBJ1-6; D is uncertain. The V end was cut by 5 bases, the J end by 4 bases, with 6 bases between. The CDR3 sequence is 13 residues long. CDR3 residues: CASSVGYNSPLHF. The CDR3 DNA sequence: TGTGCCAGCAGTGTCGGATATAATTCACCCCTCCACTTT.

The rearrangement joins TRBV5-1 to TRBJ2-2, with TRBD2 identical over 10 bases. Germline V CDR1 and CDR2: SGHRS, YFSETQ. The CDR3 consists of 14 residues. Losses at the gene ends were 4 bases for V and 7 bases for J; bases not matched to a gene: 4. For the CDR3, the DNA is TGCGCCAGCAGCGGGCTAGCGGGAGTCGGGGAGCTGTTTTTT. Its protein is CASSGLAGVGELFF.

This chain links TRBV18 with TRBJ1-2; 8 positions agree with TRBD1. Trimming at V came to 3 bases and at J to 0 bases, leaving 6 bases not matched to a gene. CDR3 length equals 16 residues. CDR1 is KGHSH and CDR2 is LQKENI in the germline V gene. In DNA, the CDR3 is TGTGCCAGCTCACCTCTTGGACAGGGATCTAACTATGGCTACACCTTC. This gives the protein CASSPLGQGSNYGYTF.

This chain connects TRBV20-1 to TRBJ1-1; D might be TRBD1 (5 bases). This CDR3 region has 9 residues. Germline V gives CDR1 DFQATT, CDR2 SNEGSKA (reference sequence). Deletions cut 6 bases from V and 11 bases from J, with 10 bases between. The CDR3: CSAGREAFF. The CDR3 coding sequence is TGCAGTGCGGGCAGGGAGGCTTTCTTT.

V gene TRBV20-1 combines with J gene TRBJ2-7; 9 nucleotides line up with TRBD2. CDR1 and CDR2 (germline): DFQATT, SNEGSKA (reference sequence). The CDR3 extends over 14 amino acids. V was pared by 4 bases and J by 11 bases, with 15 bases of the junction left unmatched. This CDR3 is CSANPGTSPTLEYF. For the CDR3, the DNA is TGCAGTGCTAATCCCGGGACTAGCCCTACGTTGGAGTACTTC.

The chain employs TRBV15 and TRBJ1-6; TRBD1 agrees at 7 bases. The CDR3 loop spans 15 amino acids. J gave up 6 bases and V 3 bases, and 5 bases lay outside the gene matches. CDR1 and CDR2 from the germline V gene are LNHNV and YYDKDF (reference sequence). CDR3 DNA sequence: TGTGCCACCAGCAGGAGGGGACAGTCTAATTCACCCCTCCACTTT. This codes for CATSRRGQSNSPLHF.

The chain employs TRBV5-1 and TRBJ1-4; tentatively, D is TRBD1 (6 bases). Germline V gene lookup returns CDR1 SGHRS and CDR2 YFSETQ. Trimming took off 4 bases at V and 0 bases at J, with 13 bases between the two ends. CDR3 length: 16 amino acids. The CDR3 DNA reads as TGCGCCAGCAGCCTAAGGGGGGCCGCAACTAATGAAAAACTGTTTTTT. Its protein product is CASSLRGAATNEKLFF.

V gene TRBV7-6 combines with J gene TRBJ1-2; 7 bases map to TRBD1. Trimming cost V 4 bases and J 7 bases; bases outside gene matches: 24. Germline-derived CDR1 and CDR2 are SGHVS and FNYEAQ. CDR3 size: 19 residues. CDR3 DNA: TGTGCCAGCAGCTCAGGGGGTCCCTTAACGAGGAGGCCGGCGATTGGCTACACCTTC. It is translated as CASSSGGPLTRRPAIGYTF.

The chain recombines TRBV6-6 with TRBJ2-2, with D perhaps matching TRBD1 or TRBD2 (5 bases each). The CDR3 is 17 amino acids. Deletions cut 2 bases from V and 5 bases from J, with 18 bases between. CDR1 is MNHNY and CDR2 is SVGAGI in the germline V gene (reference sequence). CDR3 loop: CASSYTPGPIGTGELFF. Written as DNA, the CDR3 is TGTGCCAGCAGTTACACTCCGGGACCCATCGGAACCGGGGAGCTGTTTTTT.

This clonotype was observed a single time. The chain employs TRBV9 and TRBJ2-1; tentatively, D is TRBD1 or TRBD2 (5 bases each). The CDR3 is 16 residues long. Trimming cost V 4 bases and J 1 base, with 15 bases left between them. Per the germline V gene, CDR1 is SGDLS and CDR2 is YYNGEE. The CDR3 nucleotides read TGTGCCAGCAGCTCCGAGAGAGGGGAGTCCTACAATGAGCAGTTCTTC. This sequence encodes CASSSERGESYNEQFF. The whole variable domain, filled in from reference TRBV9 and TRBJ2-1, reads DSGVTQTPKHLITATGQRVTLRCSPRSGDLSVYWYQQSLDQGLQFLIQYYNGEERAKGNILERFSAQQFPDLHSELNLSSLELGDSALYFCASSSERGESYNEQFFGPGTRLTVL.

V usage is TRBV6-4 and J usage is TRBJ2-1; 10 bases are shared with TRBD2. J gave up 7 bases and V 5 bases, and 8 bases lay outside the gene matches. Germline CDR1 MRHNA, CDR2 SNTAGT. This CDR3 has 15 residues. The chain's CDR3 is CASSYASGGQNEQFF. In nucleotides, the CDR3 is TGTGCCAGCAGTTATGCTAGCGGGGGTCAGAATGAGCAGTTCTTC.

The CDR3 DNA is TGTGCCAGCAGCTTATTTTATGGGCAGGGCAACGAGCAGTACTTC. Its protein product is CASSLFYGQGNEQYF. The chain has TRBV11-2 and TRBJ2-7; D may be TRBD1 (5 bases). The V gene lost 2 bases and the J gene lost 5 bases, with 16 bases spanning the gap. Germline V gene sequence: CDR1 SGHAT, CDR2 FQNNGV. The CDR3 runs to 15 residues. Looking up the rest from reference TRBV11-2 and TRBJ2-7 gives the full variable domain: EAGVAQSPRYKIIEKRQSVAFWCNPISGHATLYWYQQILGQGPKLLIQFQNNGVVDDSQLPKDRFSAERLKGVDSTLKIQPAKLEDSAVYLCASSLFYGQGNEQYFGPGTRLTVT.

This clonotype was detected a few times. The genes are TRBV3-1 and TRBJ1-1, with D possibly TRBD1 on 5 matching bases. V lost 1 base to trimming and J lost 1 base, with 10 bases between them. The CDR3 has 15 residues. Germline loops: CDR1 LGHDT, CDR2 YNNKEL (reference sequence). CDR3 sequence reads: CASSQGLTGNTEAFF. DNA for the CDR3: TGTGCCAGCAGCCAAGGCCTCACAGGGAACACTGAAGCTTTCTTT.

This clonotype was detected only a few times. This chain connects TRBV7-2 to TRBJ2-2, with 13 nucleotides matching TRBD2. The junction had 0 bases not matched to a gene; V was cut back by 6 bases and J by 5 bases. Germline CDR1 and CDR2: SGHTA and FQGNSA. The CDR3 length is 14 residues. The CDR3 protein is CASRTSGGTGELFF. The CDR3, as DNA: TGTGCCAGCAGGACTAGCGGGGGGACCGGGGAGCTGTTTTTT.

This clonotype has just a few counts. The genes are TRBV24-1 and TRBJ1-3; D possibly corresponds to TRBD1 (5 bases). Germline V gene sequence: CDR1 KGHDR, CDR2 SFDVKD. With 1 base removed from V and 2 bases from J, the gap between germline ends came to 26 bases. CDR3 length: 21 residues. CDR3 sequence: CATSDFGTDPSKHRAGNTIYF. CDR3 DNA sequence: TGTGCCACCAGTGATTTTGGGACGGATCCCTCCAAGCATCGCGCTGGAAACACCATATATTTT.

This clonotype was seen ten or more times. This chain connects TRBV3-1 to TRBJ1-1; D call uncertain. V gave up 1 base and J gave up 11 bases, with 8 bases separating them. Per germline, CDR1 LGHDT and CDR2 YNNKEL (reference sequence). The CDR3 loop spans 11 amino acids. CDR3 coding DNA: TGTGCCAGCAGCCAAGGTTTTTCGGCTTTCTTT. Translated: CASSQGFSAFF. Full variable domain (missing parts from reference TRBV3-1 and TRBJ1-1): DTAVSQTPKYLVTQMGNDKSIKCEQNLGHDTMYWYKQDSKKFLKIMFSYNNKELIINETVPNRFSPKSPDKAHLNLHINSLELGDSAVYFCASSQGFSAFFGQGTRLTVV.

The chain employs TRBV5-1 and TRBJ2-7; 9 bases align to TRBD2. Unmatched junction bases numbered 9, after V lost 0 bases and J lost 5 bases. Looked up from germline, CDR1 is SGHRS and CDR2 is YFSETQ. The CDR3 sequence is 16 residues long. DNA for the CDR3: TGCGCCAGCAGCTTGGGGTTCGGGACTAGCTTCCACGAGCAGTACTTC. It yields the protein CASSLGFGTSFHEQYF.

This clonotype was seen more than once but under ten times. V and J are TRBV4-1 and TRBJ2-2; TRBD2 agrees at 9 bases. This CDR3 spans 16 amino acids. Germline loops: CDR1 MGHRA, CDR2 YSYEKL. The J segment lost 5 bases and the V segment lost 4 bases, leaving 8 bases of the junction unmatched. CDR3 sequence reads: CASSLPSSGKTGELFF. As DNA, the CDR3 is TGCGCCAGCAGCCTACCCTCTAGCGGGAAAACCGGGGAGCTGTTTTTT.

At least ten counts were recorded for this clonotype. This chain links TRBV27 with TRBJ2-1; TRBD2 is a possible D gene (5 bases). Trimming took 5 bases from V and 4 from J, leaving 15 bases between them. Looked up from germline, CDR1 is MNHEY and CDR2 is SMNVEV (reference sequence). This CDR3 has 15 residues. The DNA for the CDR3 is TGTGCCAGCAGTATCTGGGGAGTACAGTACAATGAGCAGTTCTTC. Amino acids: CASSIWGVQYNEQFF.

The table lists this clonotype with a few counts. V is TRBV4-2 and J is TRBJ1-1; weak D call: TRBD1 (5 bases). The V end lost 4 bases, the J end lost 6 bases, and 18 bases lay between the germline ends. Germline CDR1 reads LGHNA; CDR2 reads YNFKEQ. The CDR3 totals 15 residues. The CDR3 is CASSLIPPEGAEAFF. The CDR3 DNA reads TGTGCCAGCAGCCTCATCCCCCCTGAAGGGGCTGAAGCTTTCTTT.

In its sample, this clonotype was seen a few times. V is TRBV6-5 and J is TRBJ2-3; no definite D call. Trimming pared 6 bases from V and 4 bases from J, leaving 20 bases between. This CDR3 contains 16 residues. CDR1 is MNHEY, CDR2 SVGAGI, per germline. The CDR3 sequence is CASRSISSGDADTQYF. The DNA for the CDR3 is TGTGCCAGCAGATCTATCTCCTCCGGAGACGCAGATACGCAGTATTTT.

In DNA, the CDR3 is TGTGCCAGCAGCGGGGGACAGGTCCCCTGGGAGCTGTTTTTT. The encoded protein is CASSGGQVPWELFF. This chain connects TRBV9 to TRBJ2-2, with 8 nucleotides matching TRBD1. The CDR3 is 14 residues long. CDR1 and CDR2 from the germline V gene are SGDLS and YYNGEE. Unmatched junction bases numbered 7, after V lost 3 bases and J lost 9 bases.

V gene TRBV29-1 combines with J gene TRBJ2-3; no clear D gene. Germline V gene data show CDR1 as SQVTM and CDR2 as ANQGSEA. V gave up 3 bases and J gave up 0 bases, with 4 bases separating them. The CDR3 contains 12 residues. CDR3 sequence (DNA): TGCAGCGTTGAGGTTAGCACAGATACGCAGTATTTT. This gives the protein CSVEVSTDTQYF.